This T cell receptor (beta chain) was obtained from a study of shared clonotypes between healthy human individuals. This was a deep-level run. Produced via immunoSEQ multiplex PCR; TCRdb's table is partial and in-frame only. This sample has approximately 1,500,000 clones, with roughly 96% found just once. Germline V CDR1 and CDR2: SGHRS, YFSETQ. The CDR3 totals 11 residues. V lost 1 base, J lost 4 bases, and 2 bases lay in between. In regard to this clone: Other DNA sequences within the sample encode an identical CDR3.

This sequence originates from a man younger than 45 in good health. This chain connects TRBV5-1 to TRBJ2-5, with unresolved D. The material sequenced was naive CD4+ T cells sorted from blood. Subset in this sample: CD45RA+ positively selected. The DNA of the CDR3 is TGCGCCAGCAGCTTGTTAGAGACCCAGTACTTC. Protein sequence: CASSLLETQYF.